Below, 14 T cell receptor beta chains from the same sample are listed, as sequenced in a study of shared clonotypes between healthy human individuals (dated by TCRdb to about 2020). Receptors were amplified or captured by the immunoSEQ multiplex PCR assay. Held by TCRdb, this immuneACCESS table contains in-frame sequences only and omits some clones. Under half of the omission traces to an unresolved V gene where checked; the cause of the rest is unknown. For this sample there are about 2.4 million clones; 80% to 95% appear just once. 0.36% of the sample belongs to the ten largest clones. Input material: naive CD4+ T cells from PBMCs. The sample's cell subset or site, from its label and the paper: CD45RA+ positively selected. Receptors originate from a man between 18 and 29 years old in good health. Some clones in this sample may be carry-over from other donors' samples.

This clone was recorded once. The CDR3 here is CASSMIVGFGEKLFF. The CDR3 nucleotides read TGTGCCAGTAGTATGATCGTGGGGTTTGGTGAAAAACTGTTTTTT. The chain combines TRBV19 with TRBJ1-4; the D is unclear. Trimming left V 3 bases short and J 7 bases short, with 15 bases between. Germline V CDR1 and CDR2: LNHDA, SQIVND (reference sequence). The CDR3 has 15 residues.

The chain is built from TRBV7-9 and TRBJ2-1; 12 nucleotides agree with TRBD2. From germline, CDR1 is SEHNR and CDR2 FQNEAQ (reference sequence). With V trimmed by 5 bases and J by 8 bases, 13 bases remained unmatched. There are 17 residues in the CDR3. The CDR3 nucleotides are TGTGCCAGCAGCCGTCTAGCGGGAGGGATCCGGATCGATGAGCAGTTCTTC. It is translated as CASSRLAGGIRIDEQFF.

As for this clone: The same CDR3 can be traced to other DNA sequences in this sample. The chain links TRBV5-1 to TRBJ2-7, with 13 bases matching TRBD2. The germline V gene encodes CDR1 SGHRS and CDR2 YFSETQ. V lost 2 bases and J lost 6; bases outside the gene matches: 2. CDR3 length: 14 amino acids. The chain's CDR3 is CASSFGLAGAEQYF. In nucleotides, the CDR3 is TGCGCCAGCAGCTTCGGACTAGCGGGAGCCGAGCAGTACTTC.

V gene TRBV5-1 combines with J gene TRBJ2-1, with a tentative D call TRBD2 (5 bases). Per the germline V gene, CDR1 is SGHRS and CDR2 is YFSETQ. The length of the CDR3 is 13 residues. Trimming removed 3 bases from V and 6 bases from J, with 10 bases in between. The CDR3 sequence is CASSSDFSNEQFF. The CDR3 DNA is TGCGCCAGCAGCTCGGACTTCTCCAATGAGCAGTTCTTC.

This rearrangement joins TRBV5-8 to TRBJ1-4; D is perhaps TRBD1 (6 bases). V was shortened by 2 bases and J by 5 bases, with 16 bases between the two germline ends. Germline V gene sequence: CDR1 SGHTS, CDR2 YDEGEE. The CDR3 extends over 16 amino acids. Here the CDR3 DNA reads TGTGCCAGCAGCTTAGGTTCACAGGGCCGGAATGAAAAACTGTTTTTT. Protein: CASSLGSQGRNEKLFF.

This CDR3 is CASSLFRDSNYEQYF. The DNA for the CDR3 is TGTGCCAGCAGCTTGTTCCGGGACTCAAACTACGAGCAGTACTTC. The chain uses TRBV5-4 and TRBJ2-7; possible D gene TRBD2, 6 bases. Germline assignment: CDR1 SGHNT and CDR2 YYREEE (reference sequence). V gave up 1 base and J gave up 3 bases, with 14 bases separating them. The CDR3 runs to 15 residues.

The chain carries TRBV6-5 and TRBJ1-4, with D possibly TRBD1 on 5 matching bases. Germline V gives CDR1 MNHEY, CDR2 SVGAGI. V was shortened by 5 bases and J by 4 bases, with 14 bases between the two germline ends. There are 15 residues in the CDR3. In DNA form, the CDR3 reads TGTGCCAGCAGTCCCGGGGGGGTTTTTAATGAAAAACTGTTTTTT. Translation gives CASSPGGVFNEKLFF.

The V and J genes are TRBV11-2 and TRBJ2-3; 9 bases align to TRBD2. Germline V lookup: CDR1 SGHAT, CDR2 FQNNGV. This CDR3 is built from 17 residues. The J segment lost 4 bases and the V segment lost 0 bases, leaving 8 bases of the junction unmatched. CDR3 protein: CASSLDGRTSVPDTQYF. CDR3 nucleotide sequence: TGTGCCAGCAGCTTAGATGGGAGGACTAGCGTTCCAGATACGCAGTATTTT.

The CDR3 protein is CASSKSGTTISYEQYF. CDR3 DNA: TGTGCCAGTAGTAAATCCGGGACTACCATCTCCTACGAGCAGTACTTC. This sequence joins TRBV19 and TRBJ2-7; TRBD2 matches 7 bases. This CDR3 is built from 16 residues. With 4 bases clipped from V and 0 bases from J, the junction kept 9 bases outside the gene matches. Germline V gene sequence: CDR1 LNHDA, CDR2 SQIVND (reference sequence).

A note on this clone: In the same sample, other DNA sequences code for this CDR3. The chain has TRBV28 and TRBJ2-5, with D perhaps matching TRBD1 (6 bases). The CDR3 is made up of 13 amino acids. Trimming took 3 bases from V and 2 from J, leaving 7 bases between them. Germline CDR1 reads MDHEN; CDR2 reads SYDVKM. The CDR3 DNA is TGTGCCAGCAGTTTGGGGGCACAAGAGACCCAGTACTTC. It codes for CASSLGAQETQYF.

The chain links TRBV6-6 to TRBJ2-3; 12 positions match TRBD2. Germline lookup yields CDR1 MNHNY and CDR2 SVGAGI (reference sequence). This CDR3 comprises 15 residues. V gave up 6 bases and J gave up 4 bases; unmatched junction bases: 5. The CDR3 region has the DNA TGTGCCAGCAGCCCTCGGACTAGCGGGGCAGATACGCAGTATTTT. This codes for CASSPRTSGADTQYF.

DNA of the CDR3: TGTGCCAGCAGCTTCGGGGGGAACCCATTAGAGCAGTACTTC. Translating gives CASSFGGNPLEQYF. The J gene is TRBJ2-7, the V gene TRBV5-4, with TRBD2 matching 7 bases. J was trimmed by 7 bases and V by 2 bases; bases with no gene match: 9. CDR1 and CDR2 from the germline V gene are SGHNT and YYREEE (reference sequence). The CDR3 runs to 14 residues. The whole variable domain, filled in from reference TRBV5-4 and TRBJ2-7, reads ETGVTQSPTHLIKTRGQQVTLRCSSQSGHNTVSWYQQALGQGPQFIFQYYREEENGRGNFPPRFSGLQFPNYSSELNVNALELDDSALYLCASSFGGNPLEQYFGPGTRLTVT.

CDR3: CASSPGRTGPYSNQPQHF. The CDR3 bases are TGTGCCAGCAGCCCTGGACGGACAGGACCATATAGCAATCAGCCCCAGCATTTT. This chain connects TRBV28 to TRBJ1-5; 7 bases align to TRBD1. With V trimmed by 6 bases and J by 0 bases, 14 bases remained unmatched. Germline CDR1 and CDR2: MDHEN and SYDVKM. The CDR3 sequence is 18 residues long.

V and J are TRBV2 and TRBJ2-3; D is unresolved. Deletions cut 4 bases from V and 3 bases from J, with 5 bases between. The CDR3 length is 12 residues. CDR1 and CDR2 from the germline V gene are SNHLY and FYNNEI. The CDR3 bases are TGTGCCAGCAGTGTTTTTACAGATACGCAGTATTTT. This encodes CASSVFTDTQYF.